Below, 12 T cell receptor beta chains from the same sample are listed, as sequenced in a study of human T cells and chemical hapten exposure. TCRdb re-called the RACE reads with MiXCR, one entry per CDR3 protein. Here the sample spans a few hundred thousand distinct CDR3 sequences, about 4.4% being singletons. Specified time point: patch test 1, 2 weeks after DPC sensitization. Regarding treatment: therapeutic diphenylcyclopropenone sensitization with weekly scalp DPC. Here the sequenced sample was whole blood, taken in connection with sensitization to the hapten diphenylcyclopropenone (DPC). Receptor source: a woman aged 45-65 years with alopecia areata. Some clones in this sample may be carry-over from other donors' samples.

The CDR3 sequence is CASSPSAKGDTEAFF. The CDR3 nucleotides are TGTGCCAGCTCACCATCGGCAAAGGGTGACACTGAAGCTTTCTTT. The V and J genes are TRBV18 and TRBJ1-1; D not certain. The CDR3 runs 15 residues. The V end lost 2 bases, the J end lost 3 bases, and 13 bases lay between the germline ends. From germline, CDR1 is KGHSH and CDR2 LQKENI.

This clonotype was seen many times. The genes are TRBV27 and TRBJ2-7; perhaps D is TRBD1 or TRBD2 (6 bases each). From germline, CDR1 is MNHEY and CDR2 SMNVEV (reference sequence). This CDR3 spans 13 amino acids. With 0 bases removed from V and 6 bases from J, the gap between germline ends came to 9 bases. As DNA, the CDR3 is TGTGCCAGCAGTTTATCTCGGGGGCGCGAGCAGTACTTC. Translating gives CASSLSRGREQYF.

This clonotype was detected only a few times. The CDR3 here is CASKMGGQETQYF. The CDR3 DNA reads as TGCGCCAGCAAAATGGGAGGGCAAGAGACCCAGTACTTC. The chain is built from TRBV4-3 and TRBJ2-5, with 7 bases identical to TRBD2. V was clipped by 7 bases and J by 2 bases; unmatched bases: 4. Germline CDR1 reads LGHNA; CDR2 reads YSLEER. The CDR3 is 13 residues long.

This clonotype was observed many times. The chain joins TRBV28 to TRBJ2-5, with 10 bases lining up with TRBD1. Trimming cost V 5 bases and J 5 bases; bases outside gene matches: 8. CDR1 is MDHEN and CDR2 is SYDVKM in the germline V gene. There are 15 residues in the CDR3. CDR3 loop: CASSRRGTGVETQYF. For the CDR3, the DNA is TGTGCCAGCAGTCGCCGCGGGACAGGGGTTGAGACCCAGTACTTC.

Many counts were recorded for this clonotype. The gene calls are TRBV29-1 and TRBJ1-4; 8 bases match TRBD1. Unmatched junction bases numbered 13, after V lost 6 bases and J lost 10 bases. Germline V gene lookup returns CDR1 SQVTM and CDR2 ANQGSEA. The CDR3 has 14 residues. The CDR3 DNA follows: TGCAGCGTCGAAACCGGGACAGGCCGTGGAAAACTGTTTTTT. Translated, it gives CSVETGTGRGKLFF.

The V call is TRBV7-6, the J call TRBJ2-3, with D unclear. This CDR3 spans 13 amino acids. Trimming removed 2 bases at V and 4 bases at J, with 7 bases between. CDR1 is SGHVS, CDR2 FNYEAQ, per germline. The CDR3 bases are TGTGCCAGCAGCTTATATGAGGCAGATACGCAGTATTTT. As protein: CASSLYEADTQYF.

This rearrangement joins TRBV20-1 to TRBJ1-2; D might be TRBD1 (5 bases). The V and J ends lost 7 bases and 0 bases respectively, with 15 bases between them. The CDR3 totals 14 residues. The germline CDR1 and CDR2 sequences are DFQATT and SNEGSKA (reference sequence). CDR3 coding DNA: TGCAGTGTCATTCGGCGGGACCCTAACTATGGCTACACCTTC. It encodes CSVIRRDPNYGYTF.

This clonotype has only a few counts. In DNA form, the CDR3 reads TGTGCCAGCTCACCCCCGGGACTAGCATTATACAATGAGCAGTTCTTC. Protein product: CASSPPGLALYNEQFF. The chain recombines TRBV18 with TRBJ2-1; TRBD2 aligns across 9 bases. V shed 3 bases and J 4 bases; nucleotides not matched to a gene: 7. Looked up from germline, CDR1 is KGHSH and CDR2 is LQKENI. This CDR3 is 16 amino acids long.

This clonotype was picked up many times. The J gene is TRBJ2-7, the V gene TRBV20-1; D is uncertain. Germline assignment: CDR1 DFQATT and CDR2 SNEGSKA (reference sequence). Trimming took 6 bases from V and 2 from J, leaving 8 bases between them. This CDR3 region has 11 residues. CDR3: CSAGDPYEQYF. The CDR3 nucleotides read TGCAGTGCGGGTGACCCCTACGAGCAGTACTTC.

Turning to this clonotype: A single base separates this from a much larger clone, so it may be a read error. The chain is built from TRBV27 and TRBJ2-6, with 7 bases matching TRBD1. CDR1 is MNHEY, CDR2 SMNVEV, per germline (reference sequence). The CDR3 length is 20 residues. The CDR3 loop is CASSLRGLLRSSSGAYVLTF. CDR3 in DNA: TGTGCCAGCAGTTTGAGGGGGCTACTTAGGAGTTCCTCTGGGGCCTACGTCCTGACTTTC.

This clonotype turned up a few times. The chain is built from TRBV25-1 and TRBJ2-7; the D gene is possibly TRBD2 (5 bases). Trimming took off 3 bases at V and 0 bases at J, with 12 bases between the two ends. The CDR3 covers 15 residues. Germline CDR1 is MGHDK and CDR2 is SYGVNS. The CDR3 protein is CASSDPTGSSYEQYF. CDR3 DNA sequence: TGTGCCAGCAGTGATCCCACGGGGAGCTCCTACGAGCAGTACTTC.

In its sample, this clonotype was seen many times. The chain employs TRBV28 and TRBJ1-1; D remains ambiguous. Germline V gene sequence: CDR1 MDHEN, CDR2 SYDVKM. V gave up 3 bases and J gave up 1 base, with 6 bases separating them. The CDR3 extends over 13 amino acids. The CDR3 loop is CASSFVQNTEAFF. CDR3 sequence (DNA): TGTGCCAGCAGTTTTGTCCAGAACACTGAAGCTTTCTTT.